This TCR beta chain was identified in a study of identical twins. The CDR3 loop spans 14 amino acids. Trimming took 6 bases from V and 6 from J, leaving 18 bases between them. Findings of the study overall: Twin-shared out-of-frame alpha sequences showed excess low generation probability. Models came in too low on out-of-frame TCR alpha sharing in monozygotic twins.

TCRdb re-derived calls from the 5' RACE reads in MiXCR, one entry per CDR3 protein. The sample holds a few hundred thousand distinct CDR3 sequences, about 8% seen once. This clonotype was counted ten times or more. Its antigen is currently unknown. A further study also used this sample, focusing on yellow fever vaccine responses in identical twins.

V is TRBV12-3 or TRBV12-4 and J is TRBJ2-7; possible D gene TRBD2, 5 bases. The receptor comes from a woman aged 18-29 years in good health. The sample was CD8+ T cells sorted from blood. The CDR3 sequence: CASSPVGGGSEQYF. The CDR3 DNA reads as TGTGCCAGCAGCCCGGTAGGAGGTGGCTCCGAGCAGTACTTC.